Given below is one T cell receptor beta chain in context. Pooled in the analysis were second doses at about 4 or about 12 weeks. Here immunoSEQ multiplex PCR was the method, and the copy in TCRdb shows in-frame clones only, minus some. The sample records some 150,000 clones, approximately 89% being singletons. These data are taken from a study of T cell responses to AZD1222 COVID-19 vaccine. Germline V gene data show CDR1 as KGHSH and CDR2 as LQKENI. Trimming pared 2 bases from V and 2 bases from J, leaving 9 bases between. CDR3 length: 14 residues. The specimen comprised peripheral blood, sampled 28 days after the second AZD1222 dose. This sequence was found in an adult who received the AZD1222 COVID-19 vaccine. The chain links TRBV18 to TRBJ1-1; no reliable D call. CDR3 nucleotides: TGTGCCAGCTCACCAGGGTGGCCTAACACTGAAGCTTTCTTT. It yields the protein CASSPGWPNTEAFF.